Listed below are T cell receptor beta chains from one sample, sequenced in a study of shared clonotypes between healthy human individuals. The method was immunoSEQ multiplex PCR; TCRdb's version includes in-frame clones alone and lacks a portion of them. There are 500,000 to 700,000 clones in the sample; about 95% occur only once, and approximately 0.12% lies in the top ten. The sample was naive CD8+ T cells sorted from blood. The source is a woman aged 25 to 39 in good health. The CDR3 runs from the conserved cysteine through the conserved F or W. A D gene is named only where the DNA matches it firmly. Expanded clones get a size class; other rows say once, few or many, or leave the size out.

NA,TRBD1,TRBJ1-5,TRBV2,TGTGCCAGCAGCCTCGGGACAGGCAATCAGCCCCAGCATTTT,CASSLGTGNQPQHF
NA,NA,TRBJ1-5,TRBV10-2,TGCGCCAGCAGTGAGAACCAGGATAAGAATCAGCCCCAGCATTTT,CASSENQDKNQPQHF
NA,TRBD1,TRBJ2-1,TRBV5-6,TGTGCCAGCAGCCCAGACAGGGGAACCTACAATGAGCAGTTCTTC,CASSPDRGTYNEQFF
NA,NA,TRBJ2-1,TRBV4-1,TGCGCCAGCAGCCAGCACAGCAGCTCCTACAATGAGCAGTTCTTC,CASSQHSSSYNEQFF
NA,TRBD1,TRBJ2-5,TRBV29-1,TGCAGCGTTGGCGGGACAGGGTCCTTCCAAGAGACCCAGTACTTC,CSVGGTGSFQETQYF
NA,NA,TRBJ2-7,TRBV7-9,TGTGCCAGCATAGGAGGGAGGACCCACGAGCAGTACTTC,CASIGGRTHEQYF
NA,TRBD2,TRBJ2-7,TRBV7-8,TGTGCCAGCAGCTTAGATGTTAGCGGGACCTCCTACGAGCAGTACTTC,CASSLDVSGTSYEQYF
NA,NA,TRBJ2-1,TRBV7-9,TGTGCCAGCAGCCTCGAGGGGTTACGGCAGTTCTTC,CASSLEGLRQFF
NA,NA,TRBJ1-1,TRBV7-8,TGTGCCAGCAGCTTAGGGGGCTCCCCTGAAGCTTTCTTT,CASSLGGSPEAFF
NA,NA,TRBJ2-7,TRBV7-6,TGTGCCAGCAGCTTAGCGGGGTCCGGGCAGTACTTC,CASSLAGSGQYF
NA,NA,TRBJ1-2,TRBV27,TGTGCCAGCAGTTTAATCGGGGCAGGGGATGGCTACACCTTC,CASSLIGAGDGYTF
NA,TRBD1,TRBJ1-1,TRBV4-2,TGTGCCAGCAGCCAACTCAGACAGGGGATATGGAACACTGAAGCTTTCTTT,CASSQLRQGIWNTEAFF
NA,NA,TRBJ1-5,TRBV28,TGTGCCAGCACCGGGATTGCGACTAATCAGCCCCAGCATTTT,CASTGIATNQPQHF
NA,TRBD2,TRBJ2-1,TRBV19,TGTGCCAGTAGTATTACTAGCGGGGGGCTAATTGAGCAGTTCTTC,CASSITSGGLIEQFF
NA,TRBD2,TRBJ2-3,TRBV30,TGTGCCTGGAGTGTAGGAGCGGGAGCAGATACGCAGTATTTT,CAWSVGAGADTQYF
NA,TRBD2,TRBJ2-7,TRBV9,TGTGCCAGCAGCACCATAGCGGGAGGCTACGAGCAGTACTTC,CASSTIAGGYEQYF
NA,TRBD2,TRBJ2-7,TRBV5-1,TGCGCCAGCAGCTTGGCCAGCGGGAGGTCCTACGAGCAGTACTTC,CASSLASGRSYEQYF
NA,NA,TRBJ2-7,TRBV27,TGTGCCAGCAGTTTACTCCCAGGGTCTTACGAGCAGTACTTC,CASSLLPGSYEQYF
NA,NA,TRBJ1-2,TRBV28,TGTGCCACGAACCCCCAAGGGGAGGGTTCCTATGGCTACACCTTC,CATNPQGEGSYGYTF
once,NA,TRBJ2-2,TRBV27,TGTGCCAGCAGTTTATCGAATAGCCCCAACCCCACCGGGGAGCTGTTTTTT,CASSLSNSPNPTGELFF
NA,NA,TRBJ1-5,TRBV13,TGTGCCAGCAGCTTAGGCGTAGGGCCCCAGCATTTT,CASSLGVGPQHF
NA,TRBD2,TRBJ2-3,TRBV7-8,TGTGCCAGCAGGTTAGAAAGGGGACTAGCGGATTTCACAGATACGCAGTATTTT,CASRLERGLADFTDTQYF
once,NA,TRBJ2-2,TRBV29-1,TGCAGCGTTGTAGTGTACGGGGAGCTGTTTTTT,CSVVVYGELFF
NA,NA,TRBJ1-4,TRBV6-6,TGTGCCAGCCGGGGGGAGGATGAAAAACTGTTTTTT,CASRGEDEKLFF
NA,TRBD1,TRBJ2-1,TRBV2,TGTGCCAGCAGTGAGGGGAAGACTGATGACAGGGGTTTAAAGTTGCAGTTCTTC,CASSEGKTDDRGLKLQFF
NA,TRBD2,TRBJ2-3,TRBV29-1,TGCAGCGTTGAAGATCGGGTGACTAGCGGGAGGGGCACAGATACGCAGTATTTT,CSVEDRVTSGRGTDTQYF
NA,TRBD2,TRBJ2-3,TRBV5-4,TGTGCCAGCAGCTTTGGCGGGGGAGATACGCAGTATTTT,CASSFGGGDTQYF
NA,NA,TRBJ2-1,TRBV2,TGTGCCAGCAGGACCGGGGGCGACACCTACAATGAGCAGTTCTTC,CASRTGGDTYNEQFF
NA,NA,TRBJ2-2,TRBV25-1,TGTGCCAGCACGGGGAGAAACACCGGGGAGCTGTTTTTT,CASTGRNTGELFF
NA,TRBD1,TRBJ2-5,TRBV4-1,TGCGCCAGCAGCCAAGGGACAGGGGGTTTTGCAGAGACCCAGTACTTC,CASSQGTGGFAETQYF
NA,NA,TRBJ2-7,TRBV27,TGTGCCAGCAGTTTCACAGGGAACGAGCAGTACTTC,CASSFTGNEQYF
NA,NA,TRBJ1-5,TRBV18,TGTGCCAGCTCACCATCCGAAAGCAATCAGCCCCAGCATTTT,CASSPSESNQPQHF
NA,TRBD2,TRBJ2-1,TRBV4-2,TGTGCCAGCAGCCAAGATTTTCTAGCGGGGCCCAATGAGCAGTTCTTC,CASSQDFLAGPNEQFF
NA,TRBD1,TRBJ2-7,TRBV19,TGTGCCAGTAGTGCAGGGGGCGCATCCTACGAGCAGTACTTC,CASSAGGASYEQYF
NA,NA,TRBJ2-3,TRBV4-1,TGCGCCAGCAGCCAAGAGCGGTGGGGCACAGATACGCAGTATTTT,CASSQERWGTDTQYF
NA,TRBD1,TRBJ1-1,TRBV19,TGTGCCAGTTGGGACAGGGATATCACCACTGAAGCTTTCTTT,CASWDRDITTEAFF
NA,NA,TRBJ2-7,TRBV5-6,TGTGCCAGCAGCTTGTCCGGGTCAGCCCACGAGCAGTACTTC,CASSLSGSAHEQYF
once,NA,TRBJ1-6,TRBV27,TGTGCCAGCAGTTTATCAGGGGTTCGTTCACCCCTCCACTTT,CASSLSGVRSPLHF
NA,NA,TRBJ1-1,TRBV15,TGTGCCACCAGCAGAGATAGACACGAGGCGGTTCTGAACACTGAAGCTTTCTTT,CATSRDRHEAVLNTEAFF
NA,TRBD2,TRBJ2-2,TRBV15,TGTGCCACCAGCAGAGCCGGGACTAGGGAGGGCGGGGAGCTGTTTTTT,CATSRAGTREGGELFF